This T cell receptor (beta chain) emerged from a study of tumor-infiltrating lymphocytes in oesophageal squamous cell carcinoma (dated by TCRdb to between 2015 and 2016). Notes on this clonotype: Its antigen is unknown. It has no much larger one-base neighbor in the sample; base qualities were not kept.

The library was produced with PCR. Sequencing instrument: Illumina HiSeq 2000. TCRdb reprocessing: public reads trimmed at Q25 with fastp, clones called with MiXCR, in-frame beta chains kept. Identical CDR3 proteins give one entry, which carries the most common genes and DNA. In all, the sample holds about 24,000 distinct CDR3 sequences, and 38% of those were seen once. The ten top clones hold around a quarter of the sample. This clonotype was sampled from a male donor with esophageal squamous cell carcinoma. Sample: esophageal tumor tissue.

Here the CDR3 is given as CASSPQGLFEQFF. The DNA sequence reads TGTGCCAGCAGTCCTCAGGGACTATTTGAGCAGTTCTTC. The chain is encoded by TRBV25-1 joined to TRBJ2-1, with 7 central nucleotides matching TRBD2. Spanning cysteine to phenylalanine, the CDR3 consists of 13 amino acids. Of the read, only the CDR3 DNA is kept; its 39 bases are in frame from base 1. V has 5 bases trimmed and J has 9 bases trimmed; junction bases matching no gene number 7. Per the germline V gene, MGHDK is the CDR1 and SYGVNS is the CDR2.